The rows below give T cell receptor beta chains drawn from one sample of a study of neurological immune-mediated disorders. One entry per CDR3 protein, called by TCRdb with MiXCR from the 5' RACE reads. The data show about 20,000 distinct CDR3 sequences, with about a quarter seen just once and roughly 34% held by the top ten. The sample consisted of PBMCs. The source of these receptors is a man in his fifties with HTLV-1-associated myelopathy (HAM/TSP). Each CDR3 is given with its conserved first and last residue. Fields, in order: CDR3 protein, CDR3 DNA, clone size, J gene, V gene, D gene, CDR3 length. The D gene is left open where the match is weak. Clone size appears in some rows only: once, few, many, or a class for an expanded clone.

CASGWARSEQYF	TGTGCCAGCGGTTGGGCCCGAAGCGAGCAGTACTTC	few	TRBJ2-7	TRBV14	NA	12
CASSHGPEAFF	TGTGCCAGCAGTCATGGACCGGAAGCTTTCTTT	few	TRBJ1-1	TRBV7-9	NA	11
CSAESGGFIQYF	TGCAGTGCCGAGAGTGGGGGATTCATTCAGTACTTC	few	TRBJ2-4	TRBV20-1	NA	12
CASRQTGGNTEAFF	TGTGCCAGCAGGCAGACAGGGGGAAACACTGAAGCTTTCTTT	NA	TRBJ1-1	TRBV7-2	TRBD1	14
CASTRTGGGYTF	TGTGCCAGCACCAGGACAGGGGGTGGCTACACCTTC	many	TRBJ1-2	TRBV12-3/TRBV12-4	TRBD1	12
CASSPRTSGPYNEQFF	TGTGCCAGCAGCCCCCGGACTAGCGGGCCATACAATGAGCAGTTCTTC	many	TRBJ2-1	TRBV7-9	TRBD2	16
CASRILSSGTGELFF	TGTGCCAGCAGAATCCTAAGTTCGGGCACCGGGGAGCTGTTTTTT	few	TRBJ2-2	TRBV6-5	NA	15
CASSYLRLGTYEQYF	TGTGCCAGCAGTTACCTCAGACTGGGAACCTACGAGCAGTACTTC	once	TRBJ2-7	TRBV28	NA	15
CSAPTPGRANSPLHF	TGCAGTGCTCCCACCCCAGGGCGGGCTAATTCACCCCTCCACTTT	many	TRBJ1-6	TRBV20-1	NA	15
CASSKARPRGHTQYF	TGTGCCAGCAGCAAAGCGCGTCCCAGGGGGCATACGCAGTATTTT	NA	TRBJ2-3	TRBV21-1	NA	15
CASSFGQGTFPNTGELFF	TGTGCCAGCAGTTTTGGACAGGGCACTTTTCCGAACACCGGGGAGCTGTTTTTT	NA	TRBJ2-2	TRBV12-3/TRBV12-4	TRBD1	18
CASSLRVSGFGEQYF	TGTGCCAGCAGCTTAAGGGTTAGCGGGTTCGGCGAGCAGTACTTC	NA	TRBJ2-7	TRBV7-9	TRBD2	15
CAISSTPTGLQETQYF	TGTGCCATCAGTTCAACCCCGACAGGCCTCCAAGAGACCCAGTACTTC	NA	TRBJ2-5	TRBV10-3	NA	16
CASSEWKQGDTMKQFF	TGTGCCAGCAGTGAATGGAAACAGGGGGACACAATGAAGCAGTTCTTC	many	TRBJ2-1	TRBV25-1	TRBD1	16
CASSLASGARTGELFF	TGCGCCAGCAGCTTGGCCTCTGGGGCGCGTACCGGGGAGCTGTTTTTT	NA	TRBJ2-2	TRBV5-1	NA	16
CASRGSAAWGGGNEQFF	TGTGCCAGCAGGGGCTCCGCGGCCTGGGGTGGAGGCAATGAGCAGTTCTTC	medium-sized	TRBJ2-1	TRBV25-1	NA	17
CSASKDGTSSYNSPLHF	TGCAGTGCTAGTAAGGACGGCACTTCCTCCTATAATTCACCCCTCCACTTT	NA	TRBJ1-6	TRBV20-1	NA	17
CSAMGLAYEQYF	TGCAGTGCTATGGGACTAGCCTACGAGCAGTACTTC	NA	TRBJ2-7	TRBV20-1	TRBD2	12
CASSLGQGGTDTQYF	TGCGCCAGCAGCTTGGGTCAGGGAGGCACAGATACGCAGTATTTT	NA	TRBJ2-3	TRBV5-1	NA	15
CASSLARLTQYF	TGTGCCAGCAGTTTAGCGCGGCTAACCCAGTACTTC	NA	TRBJ2-5	TRBV12-3/TRBV12-4	NA	12
CASSPGQGAFYEQYF	TGTGCCAGCAGCCCCGGACAGGGAGCGTTCTACGAGCAGTACTTC	medium-sized	TRBJ2-7	TRBV7-7	TRBD1	15
CASSLARVAGNTIYF	TGTGCCAGCAGCTTGGCCAGGGTTGCTGGAAACACCATATATTTT	few	TRBJ1-3	TRBV5-6	NA	15
CASSFRDRDNSPLHF	TGCGCCAGCAGCTTCCGTGACAGAGATAATTCACCCCTCCACTTT	medium-sized	TRBJ1-6	TRBV5-1	NA	15
CASSFPNTGGSSYEQYF	TGTGCCAGCAGTTTCCCTAATACGGGGGGGAGCTCCTACGAGCAGTACTTC	NA	TRBJ2-7	TRBV28	TRBD2	17
CASSGERTLSNEQFF	TGTGCCAGCAGTGGGGAGCGCACCCTTTCCAATGAGCAGTTCTTC	many	TRBJ2-1	TRBV2	NA	15
CASRHTGGKQETQYF	TGTGCCAGCAGGCACACAGGGGGAAAGCAAGAGACCCAGTACTTC	few	TRBJ2-5	TRBV25-1	TRBD1	15
CASSLPSTSAFF	TGCGCCAGCAGCTTGCCCTCGACGAGTGCTTTCTTT	NA	TRBJ1-1	TRBV5-1	NA	12
CASSLSGGDTDTQYF	TGCGCCAGCAGCTTGAGCGGGGGCGACACAGATACGCAGTATTTT	NA	TRBJ2-3	TRBV5-1	TRBD2	15
CASSPRPTGQEQYF	TGTGCCAGCAGCCCCCGACCGACAGGGCAAGAGCAGTACTTC	few	TRBJ2-7	TRBV9	TRBD1	14
CASSPQTVDIYNEQFF	TGCGCCAGCAGCCCCCAGACGGTAGACATCTACAATGAGCAGTTCTTC	few	TRBJ2-1	TRBV5-1	NA	16
CSARAWGAGNTIYF	TGCAGTGCTAGAGCTTGGGGGGCGGGAAACACCATATATTTT	NA	TRBJ1-3	TRBV20-1	NA	14
CASSLGAGAGGPRYEQFF	TGTGCCAGCAGCTTGGGGGCCGGAGCGGGGGGGCCCCGTTATGAGCAGTTCTTC	NA	TRBJ2-1	TRBV5-5	TRBD2	18
CASSYLGLAGEQYF	TGCGCCAGCAGCTACCTCGGACTAGCGGGAGAGCAGTACTTC	NA	TRBJ2-7	TRBV5-1	TRBD2	14
CASSHIQGSYATEAFF	TGTGCCAGCAGCCATATACAGGGATCGTATGCCACTGAAGCTTTCTTT	few	TRBJ1-1	TRBV9	NA	16
CASGSGRVGEQFF	TGCGCCAGCGGTAGCGGGAGGGTTGGAGAGCAGTTCTTC	few	TRBJ2-1	TRBV5-1	TRBD2	13
CASSESSGQKPEAFF	TGTGCCAGTAGTGAATCCTCCGGGCAGAAACCGGAGGCTTTCTTT	many	TRBJ1-1	TRBV19	NA	15
CASSLVSGAGGNTIYF	TGTGCCAGCAGCTTAGTATCGGGGGCTGGTGGAAACACCATATATTTT	NA	TRBJ1-3	TRBV7-8	NA	16
CASIPDRNNEQFF	TGTGCCAGCATCCCGGACAGAAACAATGAGCAGTTCTTC	many	TRBJ2-1	TRBV7-9	NA	13
CASSLRAGKSYEQYF	TGTGCCAGCAGCTTAAGAGCGGGAAAATCCTACGAGCAGTACTTC	NA	TRBJ2-7	TRBV9	TRBD2	15
CASRSGQGAPNEKLFF	TGTGCCAGTAGATCGGGACAGGGGGCGCCTAATGAAAAACTGTTTTTT	NA	TRBJ1-4	TRBV19	TRBD1	16
CASSPWTGAYEQYF	TGTGCCAGCAGCCCATGGACGGGAGCCTACGAGCAGTACTTC	many	TRBJ2-7	TRBV7-9	NA	14
CASLSDRSYEQYF	TGTGCCAGCCTAAGCGATAGGAGCTACGAGCAGTACTTC	many	TRBJ2-7	TRBV7-9	NA	13
CASSPASGSSYEQYF	TGTGCCAGCAGTCCCGCTAGCGGGAGCTCCTACGAGCAGTACTTC	NA	TRBJ2-7	TRBV7-6	TRBD2	15
CASSYQGDSPLHF	TGTGCCAGCAGTTACCAGGGGGATTCACCCCTCCACTTT	few	TRBJ1-6	TRBV6-5	TRBD1	13
CASSLSGHSNTEAFF	TGCGCCAGCAGCTTGTCGGGACATTCGAACACTGAAGCTTTCTTT	few	TRBJ1-1	TRBV5-1	NA	15